This T cell receptor (beta chain) was sequenced for a study of CD8+CD57+ T cells in acquired aplastic anemia listed by TCRdb under 2018. A note on the overall study: On average, sorted CD4+ and CD8+ cells yielded around 3.4 ug of extracted DNA, with a range of about 0.17 to 27.4 ug. A CD8+CD57+ expansion meant a frequency higher than the mean frequency seen in healthy subjects.

TCR beta VDJ combination and CDR3 sequence profiling used genomic DNA as the template. An Illumina HiSeq 2000 was used for TCR repertoire sequencing. Regarding the original processing steps: TRBV/TRBJ rearrangement plots, CDR3 size and DJ length profiles, and Simpson's diversity index were used to assess repertoires. The immunodominant clone was defined as the most abundant DNA sequence in deep sequencing data. CDR3 amino acid sequences were checked for sharing between subjects and were compared against published repertoires and the VDJdb database. Clones were called with MiXCR by TCRdb after fastp trimmed the public reads at Q25, and only in-frame beta chains were retained. Each CDR3 protein gets just one entry, which takes the most common genes and DNA from the rows behind it. The V and J calls were not made by the authors but by TCRdb's processing. The sample table contains around 180,000 distinct CDR3 sequences; only one count was recorded for around 50% of them. Around 13% of the sample is held by the ten biggest clonotypes.

What the study reported, not specific to this receptor: No significant difference in CD8+ Simpson's diversity was found between patients and healthy controls (P=0.060). Fewer than 30 CD8+ CDR3 sequences were found in both patients and controls but appeared to be highly expressed in patients and within the immunodominant clones of the patients.

The CDR3 sequence holds 13 residues, the cysteine and phenylalanine included. The kept DNA is CDR3 alone, 39 bases in frame from the first base. The germline ends are 11 bases apart after V is trimmed by 5 bases and J by 4 bases. From a lookup of the germline V gene, CDR1 and CDR2 are SGHTA and FQGNSA. Worth noting for this clonotype: Its binding antigen is unknown. No base quality information exists; no much larger clone differs at one position.

The patients picked for sequencing were ones in whom flow cytometry had shown an expansion of CD8+CD57+ cells. Every patient had a diagnosis of severe acquired aplastic anemia based on International Study of Aplastic Anemia and Agranulocytosis and Camitta criteria. No therapy had been received by the patients at the time of blood sampling. In this study, sorted CD4+ and CD8+ T cells from the blood of healthy subjects and of severe aplastic anemia patients had their TCR repertoires deep-sequenced. In the USA, patient enrollment took place under clinicaltrials.gov protocols 00001620, 01623167, 00001397, 00071045, 00081523 and 00961064. Ficoll-Paque density gradient centrifugation was used to isolate peripheral blood mononuclear cells. Before DNA was extracted, CD4+ and CD8+ T cells were sorted using either FACS or magnetic beads.

This sequence uses TRBV7-2 and TRBJ1-2; no D gene is confidently identified. The source of this sequence is a human donor with aplastic anemia. What was sequenced was sorted CD4+, CD8+, or CD8+CD57+ T cells (not recorded which) from PBMCs. The CDR3 protein: CASSRSGGYGYTF. The bases read TGTGCCAGCAGCCGGTCTGGAGGCTATGGCTACACCTTC. With the portions outside the CDR3 filled from the reference TRBV7-2 and TRBJ1-2 genes, the complete variable region becomes GAGVSQSPSNKVTEKGKDVELRCDPISGHTALYWYRQSLGQGLEFLIYFQGNSAPDKSGLPSDRFSAERTGGSVSTLTIQRTQQEDSAVYLCASSRSGGYGYTFGSGTRLTVV.